The rows below give T cell receptor beta chains drawn from one sample of a study of T cell responses to AZD1222 COVID-19 vaccine. Generated by immunoSEQ multiplex PCR, the TCRdb table keeps only in-frame clones and is missing some. The sample lists some 78,000 clones, about four fifths occurring once. Sequencing was performed on peripheral blood, taken 28 days after the second AZD1222 dose. The receptors come from an adult who received the AZD1222 COVID-19 vaccine. Both conserved end residues are part of each CDR3. The D gene is left open where the match is weak. Clone size is not always given. Where it is, it says once, few, many or a class for expanded clones.

j_gene: TRBJ1-6; v_gene: TRBV6-5; len: 16; d_gene: TRBD1; abundance: -; CDR3aa: CASSYVGDRGNLPLHF; CDR3nt: TGTGCCAGCAGTTACGTCGGGGACAGGGGTAACCTACCCCTCCACTTT
j_gene: TRBJ2-2; v_gene: TRBV9; len: 16; d_gene: TRBD2; abundance: -; CDR3aa: CASSVVSGRNTGELFF; CDR3nt: TGTGCCAGCAGCGTAGTTAGCGGGAGGAACACCGGGGAGCTGTTTTTT
j_gene: TRBJ1-5; v_gene: TRBV7-9; len: 15; d_gene: -; abundance: -; CDR3aa: CASSLSGDYNQPQHF; CDR3nt: TGTGCCAGCAGCTTATCAGGGGACTACAATCAGCCCCAGCATTTT
j_gene: TRBJ1-1; v_gene: TRBV7-2; len: 14; d_gene: -; abundance: few; CDR3aa: CASSLSSRASEAFF; CDR3nt: TGTGCCAGCAGCCTCTCGAGCCGTGCCTCTGAAGCTTTCTTT
j_gene: TRBJ1-4; v_gene: TRBV19; len: 14; d_gene: -; abundance: -; CDR3aa: CASSHRARNEKLFF; CDR3nt: TGTGCCAGTAGTCACAGGGCCCGGAATGAAAAACTGTTTTTT
j_gene: TRBJ2-5; v_gene: TRBV5-6; len: 16; d_gene: TRBD1; abundance: once; CDR3aa: CASSPRQGAGQETQYF; CDR3nt: TGTGCCAGCAGCCCGCGACAGGGGGCGGGACAAGAGACCCAGTACTTC
j_gene: TRBJ1-4; v_gene: TRBV28; len: 14; d_gene: -; abundance: -; CDR3aa: CASRKGWTNEKLFF; CDR3nt: TGTGCCAGCAGGAAGGGGTGGACTAATGAAAAACTGTTTTTT
j_gene: TRBJ2-2; v_gene: TRBV9; len: 16; d_gene: -; abundance: once; CDR3aa: CASSSGWEDGTGELFF; CDR3nt: TGTGCCAGCAGCAGCGGATGGGAGGACGGAACCGGGGAGCTGTTTTTT
j_gene: TRBJ2-1; v_gene: TRBV7-2; len: 15; d_gene: -; abundance: once; CDR3aa: CASSPGQDYYNEQFF; CDR3nt: TGTGCCAGCAGCCCCGGACAGGACTACTACAATGAGCAGTTCTTC
j_gene: TRBJ2-7; v_gene: TRBV7-6; len: 13; d_gene: TRBD1; abundance: -; CDR3aa: CATTGGSSYEQYF; CDR3nt: TGTGCCACCACAGGGGGTAGCTCCTACGAGCAGTACTTC